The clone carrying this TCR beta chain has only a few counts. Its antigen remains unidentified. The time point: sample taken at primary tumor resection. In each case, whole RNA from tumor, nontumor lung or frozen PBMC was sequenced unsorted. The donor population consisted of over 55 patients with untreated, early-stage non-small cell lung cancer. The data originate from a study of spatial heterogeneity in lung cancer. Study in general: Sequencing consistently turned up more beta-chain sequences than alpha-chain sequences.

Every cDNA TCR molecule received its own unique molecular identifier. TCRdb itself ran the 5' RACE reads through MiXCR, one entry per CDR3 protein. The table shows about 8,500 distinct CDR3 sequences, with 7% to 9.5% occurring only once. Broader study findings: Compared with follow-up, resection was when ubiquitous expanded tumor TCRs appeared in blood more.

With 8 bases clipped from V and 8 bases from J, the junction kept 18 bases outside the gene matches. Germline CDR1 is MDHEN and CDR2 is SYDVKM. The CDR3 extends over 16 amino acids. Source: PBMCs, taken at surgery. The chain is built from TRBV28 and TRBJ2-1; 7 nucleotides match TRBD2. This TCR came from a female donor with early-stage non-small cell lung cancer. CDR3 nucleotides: TGTGCCAGCGAAACCCCCGGTAGCGGGCGGTCCCATGAGCAGTTCTTC. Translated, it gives CASETPGSGRSHEQFF.